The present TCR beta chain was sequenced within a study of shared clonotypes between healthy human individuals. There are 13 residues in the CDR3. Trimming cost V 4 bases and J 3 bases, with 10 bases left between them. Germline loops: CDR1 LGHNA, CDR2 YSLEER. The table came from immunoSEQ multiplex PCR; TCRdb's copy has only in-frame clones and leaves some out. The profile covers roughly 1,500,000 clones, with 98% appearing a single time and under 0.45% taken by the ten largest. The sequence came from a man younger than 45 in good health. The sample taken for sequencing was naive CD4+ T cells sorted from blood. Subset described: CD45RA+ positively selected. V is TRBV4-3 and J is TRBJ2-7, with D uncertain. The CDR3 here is CASSLLVGYEQYF. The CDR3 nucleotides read TGCGCCAGCAGCCTGTTAGTTGGCTACGAGCAGTACTTC.